This TCR beta chain was retrieved from a study of blood T cell repertoires in COVID-19. Looking at the study overall: Acute and convalescent COVID-19 samples came from the United States, Italy and Spain. From T cells, B-cell-depleted T cells, or PBMCs came the material, which was cDNA or gDNA.

This clone appeared a single time. Unmatched junction bases numbered 25, after V lost 5 bases and J lost 5 bases. The CDR3 totals 20 residues. CDR1 KGHSH and CDR2 LQKENI come from the germline V gene. Authors' processing steps: Nucleated cell number was recorded as an estimate derived from reference gene primer amplification. Sequenced by immunoSEQ multiplex PCR; TCRdb stores in-frame clones only, minus some. The V and J calls and clone size come from that table; D and trimming were worked out from the DNA. The table has tens of thousands of clones, approximately 90% seen once. The chain employs TRBV18 and TRBJ1-1; 8 bases are a match to TRBD1. What was sequenced was peripheral blood. This TCR was sampled from a woman at least 80 years old with acute or convalescent COVID-19. CDR3: CASSRKPTQGAQGLGTEAFF. CDR3 coding DNA: TGTGCCAGCTCAAGAAAACCTACCCAGGGGGCGCAGGGGTTGGGGACTGAAGCTTTCTTT.